The following is a T cell receptor (beta chain) sequence with its context. What this receptor recognizes is not known. Base qualities were left out, and no much larger clone turns up one base away. The data were obtained in a study of blood T cell repertoires in COVID-19 (dated by TCRdb to about 2020). Study-wide context: The collaborator samples originated in the United States, Italy and Spain and spanned the acute and convalescent phases of COVID-19. The material from the prospective study consisted of cDNA or gDNA derived from T cells, B-cell-depleted T cells, or PBMCs. Deeply sampled blood TCRbeta repertoires from subjects exposed to, actively infected with, or recovered from COVID-19 were included in the dataset. A freely available public database, intended as a resource for researchers studying the immune response to SARS-CoV-2, is where the repertoires were released. The samples were drawn from the first 160 participants of the ongoing ImmuneRACE study and from 1,254 subjects provided by 6 global collaborators. The sample metadata nearly always contained a de-identified subject ID, COVID-19 status, age in years and sex. HLA class I and class II types, where available, came from metadata supplied by the sample provider rather than from assay-based typing. Broad study findings and their caveats: The amount of clinical and demographic metadata varied by source and participant and was provided uncurated.

TCRbeta CDR3 regions were amplified from genomic DNA using the immunoSEQ Assay, a bias-controlled multiplex PCR. Under the source paper's analysis protocol: The number of nucleated cells in each sample was estimated by amplification of reference gene primers within the assay. To quantify the absolute abundance of each unique TCRbeta CDR3 rearrangement, sequence reads were collapsed and filtered. Productive Simpson clonality was computed per sample as the square root of Simpson's diversity index over productive rearrangements. The immuneACCESS repertoire file appears here via TCRdb, limited to in-frame rearrangements. These files lack a portion of the clones; in checked studies, under half of the deficit traces to unresolved V genes, and the cause of the others is not known. Clone size and V and J calls were adopted from that table, with D and trimming inferred from the DNA. The sample table records roughly 350,000 clones; 92% of these occur just once. The top ten constitute around 18% of the sample.

Participants in the prospective study were enrolled through a virtual design, were aged about 18 to 90 years, and lived in 24 United States geographic areas. To assign participants to cohorts, the prospective study relied on clinical history that participants themselves reported in a screening survey and a study questionnaire. For ImmuneRACE Cohort 3, a participant was defined as recovered based on two consecutive negative NP/OP PCR tests, clearance by a healthcare professional, or resolution of symptoms. In the prospective study, mobile phlebotomists collected whole blood, serum and a nasopharyngeal or oropharyngeal swab from each participant. Participants in the prospective study had the option to provide additional blood draws and questionnaires over a roughly 2-month period. Prospective study blood samples were shipped either frozen or at room temperature before DNA extraction. V loses 4 bases of germline sequence and J loses 2 bases, and the interval between the two ends is 14 bases. From its cysteine to its phenylalanine, the CDR3 spans 15 amino acids. Of all the DNA, just the CDR3 is kept, 45 bases in frame from base 1. As encoded in the germline V gene, CDR1 is MDHEN while CDR2 is SYDVKM.

The sequenced sample was PBMCs or T cells enriched from blood (not recorded which). The sequence was collected from a woman in her twenties or thirties who had recovered from COVID-19. The rearranged chain carries TRBV28 and TRBJ1-1, with TRBD1 tentatively as D gene (6 bases match). Here is the DNA: TGTGCCAGCAGTTGGTGGGGGGGCCATAACACTGAAGCTTTCTTT. Its product reads: CASSWWGGHNTEAFF.